A selection of T cell receptor beta chains follows, all from one sample in a study of T-cell reconstitution after alpha-beta-depleted transplantation in children. One entry per CDR3 protein results from TCRdb running MiXCR on the PCR reads. The table shows about 240,000 distinct CDR3 sequences, with about 25% occurring only once. The sequencing used PBMCs, collected before TCRalphabeta/CD19-depleted stem cell transplant. Receptors were obtained from a girl aged 2-10 years with Fanconi anemia, due to receive a stem cell transplant. Each CDR3 is given with its conserved first and last residue. A D gene is named only where the DNA matches it firmly. The size field is filled for only some rows; it gives once, few, many or a size class.

TRBV29-1	TRBJ2-7	.	TRBD1	TGCAGCGTTCGCTTGGGGACAGGGGATTACGAGCAGTACTTC	CSVRLGTGDYEQYF
TRBV20-1	TRBJ2-5	few	.	TGCAGTGCTAGAGATCTCGCTTGGGGGAAGGAGACCCAGTACTTC	CSARDLAWGKETQYF
TRBV20-1	TRBJ2-1	many	.	TGCAGTGCTAGAGATTACCGTAGTAGGACAAAGAATGAGCAGTTCTTC	CSARDYRSRTKNEQFF
TRBV25-1	TRBJ2-3	many	TRBD1	TGTGCCAGCAGTAGAGGGGGCTTCACAGATACGCAGTATTTT	CASSRGGFTDTQYF
TRBV10-3	TRBJ2-3	many	.	TGTGCCATCCGGGACATCCTCACAGATACGCAGTATTTT	CAIRDILTDTQYF
TRBV7-6	TRBJ2-5	.	.	TGTGCCAGCAGCCAGAAAGGTCCGGGTCGCGAGACCCAGTACTTC	CASSQKGPGRETQYF
TRBV7-9	TRBJ2-1	many	.	TGTGCCAGCAGCCTAGAGTGGGGTAAAGCCTACAATGAGCAGTTCTTC	CASSLEWGKAYNEQFF
TRBV11-2	TRBJ1-1	.	TRBD1	TGTGCCAGCAGCTTAAGACAGGGCGGGACTGAAGCTTTCTTT	CASSLRQGGTEAFF
TRBV29-1	TRBJ2-1	many	TRBD2	TGCAGCGTCCATAGCGGGGGCTCCTACAATGAGCAGTTCTTC	CSVHSGGSYNEQFF
TRBV20-1	TRBJ1-1	many	.	TGCAGTGCTAAGAGGGGCACAGACACTGAAGCTTTCTTT	CSAKRGTDTEAFF
TRBV27	TRBJ2-7	many	.	TGTGCCAGCCACGCAGCACCGGACAGAGGGATATTTTACGAGCAGTACTTC	CASHAAPDRGIFYEQYF
TRBV12-3/TRBV12-4	TRBJ2-3	few	TRBD2	TGTGCCAGCAGGTCAATCCCCGGGACTAGCGGGTACACAGATACGCAGTATTTT	CASRSIPGTSGYTDTQYF
TRBV24-1	TRBJ2-1	many	.	TGTGCCACCAGTGATTTGCAAGGGGGGACAGCGGTATCTTACAATGAGCAGTTCTTC	CATSDLQGGTAVSYNEQFF
TRBV7-6	TRBJ2-3	few	TRBD2	TGTGCCAGCAGCCCCGGGACTAGCGGGGTAGTCCCCGTAGATACGCAGTATTTT	CASSPGTSGVVPVDTQYF
TRBV29-1	TRBJ2-3	few	TRBD1	TGCAGCGTTGAGACAGGGTCAGATACGCAGTATTTT	CSVETGSDTQYF
TRBV29-1	TRBJ2-1	few	.	TGCAGCGTTAAGCAAAACTCCTACAATGAGCAGTTCTTC	CSVKQNSYNEQFF
TRBV5-1	TRBJ2-1	many	TRBD2	TGCGCCAGCAGCGGGGGACTAGCGGGTTACCACTACGATGAGCAGTTCTTC	CASSGGLAGYHYDEQFF
TRBV5-1	TRBJ1-1	many	.	TGCGCCAGCGGGGCGGGGTATGGGACTGAAGCTTTCTTT	CASGAGYGTEAFF
TRBV6-5	TRBJ1-2	.	.	TGTGTCAGCAGTTACGGGAACTATGGCTACACCTTC	CVSSYGNYGYTF
TRBV25-1	TRBJ2-1	many	TRBD1	TGTGCCAGCAGTGATCGTCGACAGGGCTGGGCCTACAATGAGCAGTTCTTC	CASSDRRQGWAYNEQFF
TRBV7-3	TRBJ2-2	.	TRBD2	TGTGCCAGCAGCTCCTCGGCAAAGGGGCCGGGACTAGCAAAAACCGGGGAGCTGTTTTTT	CASSSSAKGPGLAKTGELFF
TRBV28	TRBJ2-7	.	.	TGTGCCAGCAGTTTAGGAGGGGCGGACGAGCAGTACTTC	CASSLGGADEQYF
TRBV5-1	TRBJ2-7	.	.	TGCGCCAGCAGCTTGGCCAGGGACCCCTACGAGCAGTACTTC	CASSLARDPYEQYF
TRBV28	TRBJ2-1	few	.	TGTGCCAGCAAAAGGTCGGGGCCAGGCGATGAGCAGTTCTTC	CASKRSGPGDEQFF
TRBV12-3/TRBV12-4	TRBJ2-5	many	TRBD1	TGTGCCAGCAGTTTTGCACCGCGCCGGGACAGGGTAGAGACCCAGTACTTC	CASSFAPRRDRVETQYF
TRBV14	TRBJ2-2	.	.	TGTGCCAGCAGCCAAGAAATCATGGCCGGGGAGCTGTTTTTT	CASSQEIMAGELFF
TRBV4-2	TRBJ2-1	.	.	TGTGCCAGCAGCCAAACCGCTTCTAGCGTTTCGGACAATGAGCAGTTCTTC	CASSQTASSVSDNEQFF
TRBV11-2	TRBJ2-3	once	.	TGTGCCAGCAGCTTGTATTGGGGGGGCTCGGCAGATACGCAGTATTTT	CASSLYWGGSADTQYF
TRBV14	TRBJ1-2	.	.	TGTGCCAGCAGCCAAGATCGAACTTATGGCTACACCTTC	CASSQDRTYGYTF
TRBV6-5	TRBJ2-7	many	.	TGTGCCAGCAGTTACTCGTGGACAGGGACTAGGAGGCAGTACTTC	CASSYSWTGTRRQYF
TRBV23-1	TRBJ2-7	.	.	TGCGCCAGCAGTCAATCAGGCAGGGGCTTCTACGAGCAGTACTTC	CASSQSGRGFYEQYF
TRBV29-1	TRBJ2-1	many	TRBD1	TGCAGCTTAGGGACAGGGATTAACAATGAGCAGTTCTTC	CSLGTGINNEQFF
TRBV29-1	TRBJ2-3	few	.	TGCAGCGTTCACCTCCCCACAGATACGCAGTATTTT	CSVHLPTDTQYF
TRBV29-1	TRBJ1-2	many	TRBD1	TGCAGCGTTGGACAGGGGAACTATGGCTACACCTTC	CSVGQGNYGYTF
TRBV20-1	TRBJ1-5	few	.	TGCAGTGCTGGGCCTTACAGGGACGGAGGAGACAATCAGCCCCAGCATTTT	CSAGPYRDGGDNQPQHF
TRBV20-1	TRBJ2-1	.	TRBD2	TGCAGTGCTTCGGGACTAGCCTGGAATGAGCAGTTCTTC	CSASGLAWNEQFF
TRBV12-5	TRBJ2-3	many	TRBD2	TGTGCTAGTGGTATTAGCGGGAGGAGAACAGATACGCAGTATTTT	CASGISGRRTDTQYF
TRBV24-1	TRBJ1-3	.	TRBD1	TGTGCCACCAGTGACACCAGACAGGGGTTGACGAACACCATATATTTT	CATSDTRQGLTNTIYF
TRBV27	TRBJ2-3	many	.	TGTGCCAGCAGTTTTCTAGCTTCCAGCACAGATACGCAGTATTTT	CASSFLASSTDTQYF
TRBV29-1	TRBJ1-1	.	TRBD1	TGCAGCGTTGGATGGACAGGGACGGCTTTCTTT	CSVGWTGTAFF
TRBV29-1	TRBJ1-5	.	.	TGCAGCGCCGGGACACCTGAGCAGCCCCAGCATTTT	CSAGTPEQPQHF